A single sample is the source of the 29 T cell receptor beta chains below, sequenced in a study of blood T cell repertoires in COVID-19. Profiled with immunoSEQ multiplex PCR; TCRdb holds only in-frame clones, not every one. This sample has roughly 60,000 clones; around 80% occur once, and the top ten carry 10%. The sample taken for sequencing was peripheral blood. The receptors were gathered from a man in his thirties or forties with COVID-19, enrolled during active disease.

The CDR3 protein is CASSPGQGGYQPQHF. The CDR3 bases are TGTGCCAGCAGCCCGGGACAGGGGGGGTATCAGCCCCAGCATTTT. J is TRBJ1-5 and V is TRBV5-8; 11 bases match TRBD1. This CDR3 region has 15 residues. Germline values: CDR1 SGHTS, CDR2 YDEGEE. Germline trimming cut 4 bases from V and 5 bases from J; bases unmatched to any gene: 5.

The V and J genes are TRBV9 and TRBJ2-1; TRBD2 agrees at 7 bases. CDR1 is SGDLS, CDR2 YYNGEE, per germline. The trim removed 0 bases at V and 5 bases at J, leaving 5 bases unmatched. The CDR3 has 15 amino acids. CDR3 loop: CASSVVAGADNEQFF. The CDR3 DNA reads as TGTGCCAGCAGCGTAGTAGCGGGCGCTGACAATGAGCAGTTCTTC. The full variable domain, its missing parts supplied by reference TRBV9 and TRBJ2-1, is DSGVTQTPKHLITATGQRVTLRCSPRSGDLSVYWYQQSLDQGLQFLIQYYNGEERAKGNILERFSAQQFPDLHSELNLSSLELGDSALYFCASSVVAGADNEQFFGPGTRLTVL.

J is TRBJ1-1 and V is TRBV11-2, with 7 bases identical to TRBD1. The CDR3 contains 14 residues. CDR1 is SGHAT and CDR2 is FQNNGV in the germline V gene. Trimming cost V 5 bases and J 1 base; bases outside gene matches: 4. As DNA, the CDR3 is TGTGCCAGCAGCGAGGGGGCCTGGAACACTGAAGCTTTCTTT. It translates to CASSEGAWNTEAFF.

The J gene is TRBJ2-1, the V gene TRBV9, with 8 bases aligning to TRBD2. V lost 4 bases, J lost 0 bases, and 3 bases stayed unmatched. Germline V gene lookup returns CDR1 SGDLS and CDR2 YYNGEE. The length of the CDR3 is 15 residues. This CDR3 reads CASSSGLASYNEQFF. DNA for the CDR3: TGTGCCAGCAGCTCCGGACTAGCCTCCTACAATGAGCAGTTCTTC.

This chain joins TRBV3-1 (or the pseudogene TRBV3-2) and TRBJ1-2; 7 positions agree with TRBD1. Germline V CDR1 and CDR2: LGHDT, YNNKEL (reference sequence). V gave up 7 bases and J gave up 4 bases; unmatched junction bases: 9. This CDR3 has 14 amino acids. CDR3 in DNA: TGTGCCAGCACCCTAAAGGGGGCGGGCTATGGCTACACCTTC. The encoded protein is CASTLKGAGYGYTF.

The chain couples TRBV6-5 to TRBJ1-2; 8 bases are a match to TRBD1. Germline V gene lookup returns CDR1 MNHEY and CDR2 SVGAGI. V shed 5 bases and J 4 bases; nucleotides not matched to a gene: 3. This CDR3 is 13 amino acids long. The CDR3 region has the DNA TGTGCCAGCAGTCGCGACAGGGGCTATGGCTACACCTTC. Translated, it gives CASSRDRGYGYTF.

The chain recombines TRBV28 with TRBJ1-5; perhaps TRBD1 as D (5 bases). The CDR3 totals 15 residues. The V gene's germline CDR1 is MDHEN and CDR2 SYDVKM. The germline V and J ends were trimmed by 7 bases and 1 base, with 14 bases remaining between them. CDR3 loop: CASNPLGLSNQPQHF. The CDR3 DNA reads TGTGCCAGCAACCCACTGGGACTCAGCAATCAGCCCCAGCATTTT.

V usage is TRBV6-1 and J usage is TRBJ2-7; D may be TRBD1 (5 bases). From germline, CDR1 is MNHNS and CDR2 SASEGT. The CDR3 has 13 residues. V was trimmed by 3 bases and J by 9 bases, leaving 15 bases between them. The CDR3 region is CASSEAGSSLQYF. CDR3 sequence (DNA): TGTGCCAGCAGTGAGGCAGGGTCGAGTCTGCAGTACTTC.

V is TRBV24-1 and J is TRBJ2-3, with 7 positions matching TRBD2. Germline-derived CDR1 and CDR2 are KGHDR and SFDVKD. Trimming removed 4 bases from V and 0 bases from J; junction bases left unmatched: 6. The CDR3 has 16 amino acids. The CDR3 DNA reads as TGTGCCACCAGTGACCGCGGGAGTTCGAGCACAGATACGCAGTATTTT. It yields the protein CATSDRGSSSTDTQYF.

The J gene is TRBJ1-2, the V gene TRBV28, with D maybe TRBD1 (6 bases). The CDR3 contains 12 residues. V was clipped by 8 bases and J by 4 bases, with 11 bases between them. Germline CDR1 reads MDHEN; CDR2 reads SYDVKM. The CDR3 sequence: CASAQGAYGYTF. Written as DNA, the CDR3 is TGTGCCAGCGCACAGGGCGCCTATGGCTACACCTTC.

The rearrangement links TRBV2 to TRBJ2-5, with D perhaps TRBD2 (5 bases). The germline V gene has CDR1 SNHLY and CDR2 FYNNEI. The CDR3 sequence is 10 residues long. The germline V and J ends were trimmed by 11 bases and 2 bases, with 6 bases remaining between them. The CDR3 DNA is TGTGCCTCGGGGCAAGAGACCCAGTACTTC. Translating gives CASGQETQYF.

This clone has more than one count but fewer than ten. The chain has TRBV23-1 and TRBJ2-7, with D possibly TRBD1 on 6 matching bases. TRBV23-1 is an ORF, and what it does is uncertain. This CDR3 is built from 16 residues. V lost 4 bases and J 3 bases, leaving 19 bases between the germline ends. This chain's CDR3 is CASSLSGDKGVYEQYF. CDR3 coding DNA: TGCGCCAGCAGTCTTTCCGGCGACAAGGGGGTCTACGAGCAGTACTTC.

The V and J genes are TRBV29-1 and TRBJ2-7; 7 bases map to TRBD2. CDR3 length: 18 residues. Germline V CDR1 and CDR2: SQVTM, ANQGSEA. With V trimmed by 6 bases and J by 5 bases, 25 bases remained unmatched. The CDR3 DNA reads TGCAGCGTGGTACACCCCCATGGTCTAGCGGAAACGTCTCACGAGCAGTACTTC. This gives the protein CSVVHPHGLAETSHEQYF.

CDR3 in amino acids: CASSYIITTLTYEQYF. The DNA of the CDR3 is TGTGCCAGCAGTTATATCATAACTACCCTCACCTACGAGCAGTACTTC. V usage is TRBV6-2 or TRBV6-3 and J usage is TRBJ2-7; no reliable D call. This CDR3 contains 16 residues. The V end lost 3 bases, the J end lost 2 bases, and 17 bases lay between the germline ends. Germline CDR1 is MNHEY and CDR2 is SVGEGT.

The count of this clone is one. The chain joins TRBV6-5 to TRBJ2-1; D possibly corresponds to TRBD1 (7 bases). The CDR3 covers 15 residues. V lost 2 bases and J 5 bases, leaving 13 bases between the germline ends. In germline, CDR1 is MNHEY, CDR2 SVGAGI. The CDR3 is CASSYGGTANNEQFF. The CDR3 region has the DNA TGTGCCAGCAGTTACGGGGGGACAGCTAACAATGAGCAGTTCTTC.

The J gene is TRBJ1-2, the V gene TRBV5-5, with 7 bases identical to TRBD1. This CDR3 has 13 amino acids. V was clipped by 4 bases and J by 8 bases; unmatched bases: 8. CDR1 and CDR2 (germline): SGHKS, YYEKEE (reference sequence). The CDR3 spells CASSPSSQGGYTF. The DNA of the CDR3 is TGTGCCAGCAGCCCCTCTTCACAGGGGGGCTACACCTTC.

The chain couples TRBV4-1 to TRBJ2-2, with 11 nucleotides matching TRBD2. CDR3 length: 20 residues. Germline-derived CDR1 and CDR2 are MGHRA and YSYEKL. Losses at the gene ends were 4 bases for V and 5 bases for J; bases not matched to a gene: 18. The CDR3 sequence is CASSPEPPEIAGGPTGELFF. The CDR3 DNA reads TGCGCCAGCAGCCCCGAACCCCCAGAGATAGCGGGAGGGCCTACCGGGGAGCTGTTTTTT.

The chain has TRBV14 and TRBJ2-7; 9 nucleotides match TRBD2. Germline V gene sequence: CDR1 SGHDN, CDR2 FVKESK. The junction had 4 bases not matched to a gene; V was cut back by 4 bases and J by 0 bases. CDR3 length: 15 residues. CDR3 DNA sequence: TGTGCCAGCAGCCCGACTAGCGGTTACTCCTACGAGCAGTACTTC. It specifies CASSPTSGYSYEQYF.

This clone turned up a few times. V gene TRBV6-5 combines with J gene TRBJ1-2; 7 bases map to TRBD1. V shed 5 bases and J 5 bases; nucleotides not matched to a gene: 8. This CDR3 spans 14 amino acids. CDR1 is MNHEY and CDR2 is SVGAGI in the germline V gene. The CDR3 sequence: CASSLTGEGYGYTF. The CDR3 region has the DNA TGTGCCAGCAGTCTAACAGGGGAAGGATATGGCTACACCTTC.

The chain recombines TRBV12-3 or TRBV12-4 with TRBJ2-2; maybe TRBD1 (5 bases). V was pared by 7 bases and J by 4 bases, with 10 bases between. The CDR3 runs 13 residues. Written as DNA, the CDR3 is TGTGCCAGCAAGGGGTCCCGCACCGGGGAGCTGTTTTTT. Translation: CASKGSRTGELFF.

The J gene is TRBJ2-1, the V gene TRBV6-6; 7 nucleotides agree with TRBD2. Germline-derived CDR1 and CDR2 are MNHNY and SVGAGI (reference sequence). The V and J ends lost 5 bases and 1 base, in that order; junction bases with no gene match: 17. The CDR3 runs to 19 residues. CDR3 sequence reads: CASSRWGRKRGESYNEQFF. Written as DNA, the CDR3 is TGTGCCAGCAGTCGCTGGGGGAGGAAGCGGGGCGAATCCTACAATGAGCAGTTCTTC.

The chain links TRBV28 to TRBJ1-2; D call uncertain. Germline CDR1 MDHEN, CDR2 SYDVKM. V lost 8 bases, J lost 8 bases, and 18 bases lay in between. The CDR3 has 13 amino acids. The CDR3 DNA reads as TGTGCCAGCGCACCCCTCTTGGGAGAGGGCTACACCTTC. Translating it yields CASAPLLGEGYTF.

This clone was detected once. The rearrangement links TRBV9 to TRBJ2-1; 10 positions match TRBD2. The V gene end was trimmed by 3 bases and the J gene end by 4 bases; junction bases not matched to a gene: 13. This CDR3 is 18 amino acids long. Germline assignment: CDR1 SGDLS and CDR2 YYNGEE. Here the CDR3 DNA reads TGTGCCAGCAGCGCCAACCTCGGGCCTAGCGGGGGTTACAATGAGCAGTTCTTC. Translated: CASSANLGPSGGYNEQFF.

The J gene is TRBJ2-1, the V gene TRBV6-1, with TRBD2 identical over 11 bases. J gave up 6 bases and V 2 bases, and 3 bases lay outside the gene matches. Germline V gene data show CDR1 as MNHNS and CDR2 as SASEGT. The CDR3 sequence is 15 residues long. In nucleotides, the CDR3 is TGTGCCAGCAGTGAAAATAGCGGGAGGGCCAATGAGCAGTTCTTC. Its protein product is CASSENSGRANEQFF.

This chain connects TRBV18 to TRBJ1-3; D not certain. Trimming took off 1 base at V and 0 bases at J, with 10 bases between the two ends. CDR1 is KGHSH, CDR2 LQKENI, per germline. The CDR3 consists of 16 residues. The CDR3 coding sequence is TGTGCCAGCTCACCACGGGAGAGGAGCTCTGGAAACACCATATATTTT. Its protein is CASSPRERSSGNTIYF.

CDR3 bases: TGTGCCAGCAGCGCCCGACAGGGCAATGAGCAGTTCTTC. Its translation: CASSARQGNEQFF. The chain recombines TRBV9 with TRBJ2-1; 7 nucleotides align to TRBD1. Germline V lookup: CDR1 SGDLS, CDR2 YYNGEE. The V segment lost 3 bases and the J segment 6 bases; nucleotides outside the gene matches: 3. CDR3 size: 13 residues.

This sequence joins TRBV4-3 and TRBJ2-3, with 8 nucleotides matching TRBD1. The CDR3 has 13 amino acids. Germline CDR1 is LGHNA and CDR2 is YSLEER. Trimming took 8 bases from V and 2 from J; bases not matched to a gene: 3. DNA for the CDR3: TGCGCCAGCGGGGACAGGCTCACAGATACGCAGTATTTT. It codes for CASGDRLTDTQYF.

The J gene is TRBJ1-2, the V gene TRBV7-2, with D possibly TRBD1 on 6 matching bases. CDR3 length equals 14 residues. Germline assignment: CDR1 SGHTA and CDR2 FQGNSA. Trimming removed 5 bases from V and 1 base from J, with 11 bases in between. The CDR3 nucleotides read TGTGCCAGCAGCGCACAGGGATTTAACTATGGCTACACCTTC. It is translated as CASSAQGFNYGYTF.

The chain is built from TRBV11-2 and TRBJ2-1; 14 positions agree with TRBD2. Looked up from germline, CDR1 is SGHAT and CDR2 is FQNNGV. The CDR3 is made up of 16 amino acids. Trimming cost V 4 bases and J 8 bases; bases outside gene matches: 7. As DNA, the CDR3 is TGTGCCAGCAGCTCATTGGGGACTAGCGGGAGCTATGAGCAGTTCTTC. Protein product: CASSSLGTSGSYEQFF.